These 21 T cell receptor beta chains originate from one sample sequenced in a study of PD-1 blockade in mismatch repair-deficient tumors. Here immunoSEQ multiplex PCR was the method, and the copy in TCRdb shows in-frame clones only, minus some. The sample lists some 49,000 clones, 77% occurring once. Sequencing used PBMCs, obtained before pembrolizumab treatment. These receptors all stem from an adult with mismatch repair-deficient cancer.

V gene TRBV7-6 combines with J gene TRBJ1-1, with a tentative D call TRBD1 (5 bases). Germline loops: CDR1 SGHVS, CDR2 FNYEAQ. The CDR3 spans 12 residues. With 1 base removed from V and 6 bases from J, the gap between germline ends came to 6 bases. DNA for the CDR3: TGTGCCAGCAGCTTAGTAGGGGCTGAAGCTTTCTTT. It encodes CASSLVGAEAFF.

The rearrangement uses TRBV6-1 and TRBJ2-5; 7 nucleotides agree with TRBD2. Trimming cost V 8 bases and J 5 bases; bases outside gene matches: 8. Looked up from germline, CDR1 is MNHNS and CDR2 is SASEGT. CDR3 length: 13 amino acids. The CDR3 loop reads CASRFTSAETQYF. CDR3 coding DNA: TGTGCCAGCCGCTTCACTAGCGCGGAGACCCAGTACTTC.

This chain joins TRBV10-3 and TRBJ1-1, with D tentatively TRBD1 (6 bases). The ends were cut back, 0 bases at V and 5 bases at J, with 10 bases in the middle. The length of the CDR3 is 14 residues. Germline lookup yields CDR1 ENHRY and CDR2 SYGVKD. CDR3 bases: TGTGCCATCAGTGAGTCTAAGGGGGAAACTGAAGCTTTCTTT. Translating gives CAISESKGETEAFF.

This chain uses TRBV5-4 with TRBJ1-2; D might be TRBD1 (5 bases). The V gene lost 4 bases and the J gene lost 6 bases, with 22 bases spanning the gap. Germline CDR1 and CDR2: SGHNT and YYREEE (reference sequence). The CDR3 is 16 amino acids. The CDR3 sequence: CASSDRIGTKGHGYTF. CDR3 bases: TGTGCCAGCAGCGACCGAATCGGGACCAAAGGCCATGGCTACACCTTC.

J is TRBJ1-2 and V is TRBV7-9; 7 bases align to TRBD1. The CDR3 has 14 residues. Germline V gene lookup returns CDR1 SEHNR and CDR2 FQNEAQ (reference sequence). V lost 7 bases, J lost 6 bases, and 11 bases stayed unmatched. This CDR3 is CASTIQTGQNGYTF. In nucleotides, the CDR3 is TGTGCCAGCACCATTCAGACAGGGCAAAATGGCTACACCTTC.

The chain joins TRBV7-3 to TRBJ2-1; TRBD2 matches 12 bases. CDR3 length: 15 amino acids. Germline loops: CDR1 SGHTA, CDR2 FQGTGA. V shed 5 bases and J 4 bases; nucleotides not matched to a gene: 3. The CDR3 spells CASSPGLAGYNEQFF. The CDR3 bases are TGTGCCAGCAGCCCTGGACTAGCGGGGTACAATGAGCAGTTCTTC.

Worth noting for this clone: The junction departs from the called germline gene at one end, perhaps through a read error. The V call is TRBV5-5, the J call TRBJ1-1; no clear D gene. The CDR3 totals 12 residues. Germline V lookup: CDR1 SGHKS, CDR2 YYEKEE (reference sequence). Here the CDR3 reads CASSLAVGEGFF. In nucleotides, the CDR3 is TGTGCCAGCAGCTTGGCCGTAGGTGAAGGTTTCTTT.

This chain uses TRBV11-2 with TRBJ1-1; D is unclear. The CDR3 sequence is 14 residues long. The V gene lost 8 bases and the J gene lost 1 base, with 14 bases spanning the gap. In germline, CDR1 is SGHAT, CDR2 FQNNGV. The CDR3 protein is CASSIRRANTEAFF. DNA of the CDR3: TGTGCCAGCTCCATACGTCGGGCGAACACTGAAGCTTTCTTT.

The sample holds one count of this clone. The chain uses TRBV4-1 and TRBJ2-5, with TRBD1 matching over 11 bases. Germline-derived CDR1 and CDR2 are MGHRA and YSYEKL. This CDR3 has 17 residues. The trim removed 4 bases at V and 1 base at J, leaving 8 bases unmatched. CDR3 in amino acids: CASSPPDRGRTQETQYF. In DNA form, the CDR3 reads TGCGCCAGCAGCCCTCCGGACAGGGGGCGGACCCAAGAGACCCAGTACTTC.

This chain links TRBV20-1 with TRBJ1-1, with D hard to call. V gave up 6 bases and J gave up 5 bases, with 10 bases separating them. Germline V gene sequence: CDR1 DFQATT, CDR2 SNEGSKA (reference sequence). The CDR3 is 11 residues long. The CDR3 here is CSANFLTEAFF. CDR3 DNA: TGCAGTGCAAACTTCCTGACTGAAGCTTTCTTT.

The sample holds a few counts of this clone. This chain joins TRBV9 and TRBJ2-2; the match to TRBD2 covers 11 bases. Germline CDR1 SGDLS, CDR2 YYNGEE. This CDR3 region has 15 residues. Trimming cost V 5 bases and J 2 bases; bases outside gene matches: 2. As DNA, the CDR3 is TGTGCCAGCAGGGGGACTAGCGGTAACACCGGGGAGCTGTTTTTT. This encodes CASRGTSGNTGELFF.

The rearrangement joins TRBV19 to TRBJ1-1, with TRBD1 as a possible D gene (5 bases). CDR1 and CDR2 (germline): LNHDA, SQIVND (reference sequence). The CDR3 runs 16 residues. Deletions cut 1 base from V and 1 base from J, with 13 bases between. In DNA, the CDR3 is TGTGCCAGTAGTATAGGGGCAGGGTTGACGAACACTGAAGCTTTCTTT. Its protein product is CASSIGAGLTNTEAFF.

The chain links TRBV6-4 to TRBJ1-1; D unclear. This CDR3 is 13 amino acids long. The V and J ends lost 4 bases and 3 bases respectively, with 9 bases between them. The V gene's germline CDR1 is MRHNA and CDR2 SNTAGT. For the CDR3, the DNA is TGTGCCAGCAGTGTCGAGCAACACACTGAAGCTTTCTTT. This codes for CASSVEQHTEAFF.

The chain employs TRBV12-5 and TRBJ2-7, with D perhaps assigned TRBD1 or TRBD2 (6 bases each). The V and J ends lost 1 base and 7 bases respectively, with 17 bases between them. The CDR3 length is 15 residues. Per germline, CDR1 LGHNT and CDR2 FRNRAP. The CDR3 loop reads CASGLGGADWLEQYF. CDR3 DNA: TGTGCTAGTGGTTTGGGGGGGGCGGACTGGTTGGAGCAGTACTTC.

This clone appeared a single time. This sequence joins TRBV30 and TRBJ2-5; D may be TRBD1 (7 bases). V dropped 2 bases and J dropped 0 bases, with 16 bases sitting between them. The CDR3 runs to 16 residues. The germline V gene encodes CDR1 GTSNPN and CDR2 SVGIG (reference sequence). This chain's CDR3 is CAWSPESRGDQETQYF. CDR3 nucleotides: TGTGCCTGGAGTCCTGAGAGCAGGGGGGACCAAGAGACCCAGTACTTC.

Only one count was recorded for this clone. The chain recombines TRBV9 with TRBJ2-3; 10 bases agree with TRBD2. The J segment lost 0 bases and the V segment lost 3 bases, leaving 4 bases of the junction unmatched. The CDR3 runs 16 residues. The V gene's germline CDR1 is SGDLS and CDR2 YYNGEE. CDR3 coding DNA: TGTGCCAGCAGCGGCGGGACTAGCGTTAGCACAGATACGCAGTATTTT. Translating gives CASSGGTSVSTDTQYF.

V and J are TRBV2 and TRBJ2-1; possible D gene TRBD1, 5 bases. Deletions cut 8 bases from V and 10 bases from J, with 18 bases between. The CDR3 runs 13 residues. From germline, CDR1 is SNHLY and CDR2 FYNNEI. The CDR3 spells CASGMWGSEEQFF. The CDR3 region has the DNA TGTGCCAGCGGGATGTGGGGCAGTGAGGAGCAGTTCTTC.

The chain has TRBV19 and TRBJ2-1; D perhaps matches TRBD2 (5 bases). V was pared by 1 base and J by 7 bases, with 11 bases between. The CDR3 consists of 14 residues. In germline, CDR1 is LNHDA, CDR2 SQIVND (reference sequence). In DNA, the CDR3 is TGTGCCAGTAGTATAGTAAGCGGTTGGAATGAGCAGTTCTTC. Protein product: CASSIVSGWNEQFF.

This chain joins TRBV18 and TRBJ1-1; no clear D gene. Germline CDR1 reads KGHSH; CDR2 reads LQKENI. V was shortened by 3 bases and J by 2 bases, with 10 bases between the two germline ends. CDR3 length: 14 residues. CDR3 in DNA: TGTGCCAGCTCACCGATTAATGGCAACACTGAAGCTTTCTTT. Protein product: CASSPINGNTEAFF.

The J gene is TRBJ2-1, the V gene TRBV29-1; 9 bases match TRBD2. CDR1 and CDR2 from the germline V gene are SQVTM and ANQGSEA. CDR3 length: 14 amino acids. The V and J ends lost 3 bases and 4 bases, in that order; junction bases with no gene match: 4. CDR3 in DNA: TGCAGCGTTGACGCCCTAGCGGGGTACAATGAGCAGTTCTTC. Amino acids: CSVDALAGYNEQFF.

The chain joins TRBV19 to TRBJ2-7; TRBD2 agrees at 12 bases. The CDR3 loop spans 16 amino acids. Germline V gene data show CDR1 as LNHDA and CDR2 as SQIVND (reference sequence). The V and J ends lost 4 bases and 5 bases, in that order; junction bases with no gene match: 9. The CDR3 reads CASSTTRLAGVHEQYF. The CDR3 nucleotides read TGTGCCAGTAGTACCACGAGACTAGCGGGAGTGCACGAGCAGTACTTC.